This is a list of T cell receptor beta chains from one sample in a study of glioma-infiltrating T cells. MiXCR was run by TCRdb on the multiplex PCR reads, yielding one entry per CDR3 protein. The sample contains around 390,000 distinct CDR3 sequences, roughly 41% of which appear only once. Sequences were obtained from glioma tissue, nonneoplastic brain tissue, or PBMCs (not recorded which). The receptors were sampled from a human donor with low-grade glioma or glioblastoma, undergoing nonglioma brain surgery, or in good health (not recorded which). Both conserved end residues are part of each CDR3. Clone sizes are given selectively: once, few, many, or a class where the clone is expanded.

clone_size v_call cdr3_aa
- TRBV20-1 CGARDTGELFF
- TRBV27 CAGILNRDPMGNEQFF
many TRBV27 CASSSRDPRRDEQYF
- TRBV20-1 CSASDRTRYEQYF
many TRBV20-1 CSAPGWGRRDEQYF
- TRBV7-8 CASSTGAYEQYF
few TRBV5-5 CASSSKTSSTYEQYF
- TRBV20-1 CSARAWDSRVLGTEAFF
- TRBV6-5 CDSSLLVRWRERTGELFF
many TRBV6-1 CASSRDRGIQPQHF
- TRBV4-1 CASSQDTQDSSGNTIYF
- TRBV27 CASREGGGTEAFF
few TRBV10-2 CASSYSGGSYNGQFF
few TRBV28 CASSPGPHF
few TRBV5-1 CASSLSLAGGETQYF
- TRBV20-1 CSARGLSDRARNEQFF
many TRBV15 CATSLRGGYEQYF
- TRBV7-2 CGSSLLGQGTDTQYF
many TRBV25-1 CASSAHLGDHTDTQYF
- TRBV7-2 CASSLASQAATQYF
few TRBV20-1 CSARRLARSTDTQYF
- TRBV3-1 CASSQGGRHLNTEAFF
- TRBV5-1 CASSQGNGGRNEQFF
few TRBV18 CASSGQGSTDTQYF
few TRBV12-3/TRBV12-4 CASSNGKLAGVLSYEQYF
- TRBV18 CASSTGQGNREQYF
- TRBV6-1 CASAGGSGPPGEQYF
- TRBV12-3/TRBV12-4 CASSFGAVGDYGYTF
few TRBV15 CATSREASGRDTQYF
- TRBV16 CASRPAAATNEKLFF
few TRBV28 CASSTANTGELFF
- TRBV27 CASQRGDWAGAQYF
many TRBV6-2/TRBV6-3 CASSYSGREVQPQHF
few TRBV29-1 CSVGLPSYEQYF
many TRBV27 CASSPRTDFTLAKNIQYF
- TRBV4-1 CASSQDLLAGVTDTQYF
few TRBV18 CASSPPSQQNNEKLFF
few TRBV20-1 CSARVGTSSYNEQFF
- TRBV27 CASSPHPGQGHGELFF
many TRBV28 CASSLGGQSTDTQYF
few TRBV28 CASSLWGTGRGNTIYF
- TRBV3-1 CASSPIGNEQFF
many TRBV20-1 CSARVGQDFIEAFF
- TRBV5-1 CASSTTPSGTQYF
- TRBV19 CASSTGLLKVYEQYF
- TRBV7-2 CASSSGIRNIQYF
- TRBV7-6 CASSLAPEREGRNEQFF
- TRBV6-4 CASSDSVSYQETQYF
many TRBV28 CASSLPFDSPEAFF
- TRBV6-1 CASSKLAGVQAQYF
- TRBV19 CASSIRTGGEPQHF
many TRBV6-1 CASTAYNEQFF
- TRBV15 CATSLRTGGNEKLFF
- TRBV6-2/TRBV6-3 CASTDEGLIGTDTQYF
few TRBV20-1 CSAGYSPLHF
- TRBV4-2 CASSEVLAGSDTQYF
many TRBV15 CATSRDPGVGFEQYF
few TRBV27 CASSPLGQGVDSTLHF
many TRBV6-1 CASSPGTDYYGYTF
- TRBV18 CASSPLRFSTDTQYF